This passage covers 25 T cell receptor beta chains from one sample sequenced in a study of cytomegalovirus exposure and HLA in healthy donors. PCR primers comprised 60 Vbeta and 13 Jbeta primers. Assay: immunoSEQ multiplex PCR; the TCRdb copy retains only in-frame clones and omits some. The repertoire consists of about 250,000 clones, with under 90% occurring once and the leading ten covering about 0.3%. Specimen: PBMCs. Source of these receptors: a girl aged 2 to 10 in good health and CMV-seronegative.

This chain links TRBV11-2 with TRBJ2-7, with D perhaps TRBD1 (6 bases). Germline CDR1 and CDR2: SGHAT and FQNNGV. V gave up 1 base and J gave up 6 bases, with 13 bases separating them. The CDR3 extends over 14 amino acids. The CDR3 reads CASSLGQVYGEQYF. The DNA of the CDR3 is TGTGCCAGCAGCTTAGGACAGGTTTACGGCGAGCAGTACTTC.

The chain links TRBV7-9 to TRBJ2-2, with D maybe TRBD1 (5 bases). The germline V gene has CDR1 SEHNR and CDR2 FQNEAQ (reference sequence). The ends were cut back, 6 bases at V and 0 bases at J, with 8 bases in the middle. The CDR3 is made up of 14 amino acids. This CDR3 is CASRQGANTGELFF. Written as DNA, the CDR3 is TGTGCCAGCAGACAAGGGGCGAACACCGGGGAGCTGTTTTTT. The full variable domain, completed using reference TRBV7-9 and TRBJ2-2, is DTGVSQNPRHKITKRGQNVTFRCDPISEHNRLYWYRQTLGQGPEFLTYFQNEAQLEKSRLLSDRFSAERPKGSFSTLEIQRTEQGDSAMYLCASRQGANTGELFFGEGSRLTVL.

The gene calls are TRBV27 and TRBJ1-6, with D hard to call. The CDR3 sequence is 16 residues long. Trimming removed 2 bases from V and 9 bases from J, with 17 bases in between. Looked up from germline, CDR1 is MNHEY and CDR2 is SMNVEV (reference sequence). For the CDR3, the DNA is TGTGCCAGCAGTTTAGGTGGGCGCCGGTTAGGTTCACCCCTCCACTTT. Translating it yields CASSLGGRRLGSPLHF.

DNA of the CDR3: TGTGCCAGCAGTTACTCGGCGACAGGATGGTTTACTGAAGCTTTCTTT. Its protein product is CASSYSATGWFTEAFF. The chain has TRBV6-5 and TRBJ1-1; D possibly corresponds to TRBD1 (6 bases). Germline CDR1 and CDR2: MNHEY and SVGAGI. The CDR3 totals 16 residues. V lost 0 bases, J lost 5 bases, and 16 bases lay in between.

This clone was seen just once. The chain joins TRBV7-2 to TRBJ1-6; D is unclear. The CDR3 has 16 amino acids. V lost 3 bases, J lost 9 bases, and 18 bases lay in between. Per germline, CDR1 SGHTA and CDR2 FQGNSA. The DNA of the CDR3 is TGTGCCAGCAGCTTTTGGGAGCCTGTTAATGGTTCACCCCTCCACTTT. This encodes CASSFWEPVNGSPLHF.

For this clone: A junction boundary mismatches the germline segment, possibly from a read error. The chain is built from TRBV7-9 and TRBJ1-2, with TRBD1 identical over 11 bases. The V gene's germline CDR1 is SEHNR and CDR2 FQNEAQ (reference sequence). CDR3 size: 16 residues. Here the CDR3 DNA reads TGTTCCAGCAGCTCGATACCGGGACAGGGGGAAATAGCGTGCACCTTC. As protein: CSSSSIPGQGEIACTF.

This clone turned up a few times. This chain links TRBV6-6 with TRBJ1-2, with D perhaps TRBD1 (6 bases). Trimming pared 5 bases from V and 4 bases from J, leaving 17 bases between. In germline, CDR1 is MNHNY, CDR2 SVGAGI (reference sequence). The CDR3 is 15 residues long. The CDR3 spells CASSNGQIRGYGYTF. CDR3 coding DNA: TGTGCCAGCAGTAACGGACAGATTAGGGGCTATGGCTACACCTTC.

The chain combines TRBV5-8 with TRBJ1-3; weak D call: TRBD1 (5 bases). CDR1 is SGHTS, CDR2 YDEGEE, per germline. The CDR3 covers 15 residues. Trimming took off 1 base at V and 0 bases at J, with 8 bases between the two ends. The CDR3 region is CASSLIQGSGNTIYF. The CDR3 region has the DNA TGTGCCAGCAGCTTGATCCAGGGCTCTGGAAACACCATATATTTT.

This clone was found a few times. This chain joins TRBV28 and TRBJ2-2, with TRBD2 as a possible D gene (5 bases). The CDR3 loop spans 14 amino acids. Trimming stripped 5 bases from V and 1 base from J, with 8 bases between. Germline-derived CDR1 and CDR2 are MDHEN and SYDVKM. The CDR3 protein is CASSARENTGELFF. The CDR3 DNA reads TGTGCCAGCAGTGCCCGGGAGAACACCGGGGAGCTGTTTTTT. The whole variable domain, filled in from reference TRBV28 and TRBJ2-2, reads DVKVTQSSRYLVKRTGEKVFLECVQDMDHENMFWYRQDPGLGLRLIYFSYDVKMKEKGDIPEGYSVSREKKERFSLILESASTNQTSMYLCASSARENTGELFFGEGSRLTVL.

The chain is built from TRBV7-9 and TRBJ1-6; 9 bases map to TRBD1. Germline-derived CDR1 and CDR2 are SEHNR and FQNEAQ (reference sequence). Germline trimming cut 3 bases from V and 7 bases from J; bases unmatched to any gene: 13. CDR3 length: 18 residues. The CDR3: CASSLFSYSGTGNSPLHF. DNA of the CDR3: TGTGCCAGCAGCTTGTTCTCCTACTCCGGGACAGGGAATTCACCCCTCCACTTT.

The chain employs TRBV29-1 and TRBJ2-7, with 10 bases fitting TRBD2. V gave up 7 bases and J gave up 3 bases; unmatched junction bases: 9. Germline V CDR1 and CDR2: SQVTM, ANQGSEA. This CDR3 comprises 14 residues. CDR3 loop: CSGTGASGSYEQYF. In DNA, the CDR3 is TGCAGCGGGACGGGGGCTAGCGGGAGCTACGAGCAGTACTTC.

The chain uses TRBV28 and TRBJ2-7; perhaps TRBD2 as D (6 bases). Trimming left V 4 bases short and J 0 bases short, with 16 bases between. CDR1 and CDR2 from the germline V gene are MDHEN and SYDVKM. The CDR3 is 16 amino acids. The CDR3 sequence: CASSSWRDGSSYEQYF. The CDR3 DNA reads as TGTGCCAGCAGTTCATGGAGAGACGGGAGCTCCTACGAGCAGTACTTC.

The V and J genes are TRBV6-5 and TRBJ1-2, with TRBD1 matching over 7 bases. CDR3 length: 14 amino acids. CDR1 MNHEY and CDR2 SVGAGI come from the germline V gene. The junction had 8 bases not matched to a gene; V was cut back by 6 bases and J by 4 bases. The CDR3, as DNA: TGTGCCAGCAGGAAAGGGGGCGCGAGCTATGGCTACACCTTC. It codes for CASRKGGASYGYTF.

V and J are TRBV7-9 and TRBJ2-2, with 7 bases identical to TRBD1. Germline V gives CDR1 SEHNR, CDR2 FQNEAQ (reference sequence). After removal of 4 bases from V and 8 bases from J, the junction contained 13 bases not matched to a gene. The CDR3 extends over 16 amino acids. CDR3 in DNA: TGTGCCAGCAGCTCCACACTACTCCGACAGGGAGGGGAGCTGTTTTTT. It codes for CASSSTLLRQGGELFF.

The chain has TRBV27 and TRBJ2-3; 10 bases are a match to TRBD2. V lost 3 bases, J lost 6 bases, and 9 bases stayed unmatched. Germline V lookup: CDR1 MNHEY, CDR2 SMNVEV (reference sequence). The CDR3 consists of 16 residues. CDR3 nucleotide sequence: TGTGCCAGCAGTTTGATTAGGCTAGCGGGAGCGGATACGCAGTATTTT. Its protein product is CASSLIRLAGADTQYF.

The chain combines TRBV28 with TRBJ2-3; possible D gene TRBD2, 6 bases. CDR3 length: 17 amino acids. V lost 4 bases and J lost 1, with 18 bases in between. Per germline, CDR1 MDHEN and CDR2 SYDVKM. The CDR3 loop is CASSSIPGTLRTDTQYF. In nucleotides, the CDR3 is TGTGCCAGCAGTTCGATCCCCGGGACTTTACGCACAGATACGCAGTATTTT.

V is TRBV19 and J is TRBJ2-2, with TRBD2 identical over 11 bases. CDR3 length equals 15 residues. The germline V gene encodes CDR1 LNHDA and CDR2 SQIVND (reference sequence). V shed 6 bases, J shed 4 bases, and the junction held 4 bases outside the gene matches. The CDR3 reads CASRTSGKCTGELFF. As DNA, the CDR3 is TGTGCCAGTAGGACTAGCGGGAAGTGCACCGGGGAGCTGTTTTTT.

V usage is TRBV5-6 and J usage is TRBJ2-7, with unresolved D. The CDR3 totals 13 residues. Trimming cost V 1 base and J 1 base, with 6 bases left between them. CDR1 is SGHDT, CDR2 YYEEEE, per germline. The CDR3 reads CASSLKTSYEQYF. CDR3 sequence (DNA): TGTGCCAGCAGCTTGAAAACTTCCTACGAGCAGTACTTC.

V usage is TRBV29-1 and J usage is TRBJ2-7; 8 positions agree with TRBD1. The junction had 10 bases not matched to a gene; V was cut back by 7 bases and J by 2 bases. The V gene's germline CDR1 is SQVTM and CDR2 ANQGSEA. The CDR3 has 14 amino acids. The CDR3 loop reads CSATGQGLTYEQYF. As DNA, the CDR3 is TGCAGCGCGACTGGACAGGGCCTCACCTACGAGCAGTACTTC.

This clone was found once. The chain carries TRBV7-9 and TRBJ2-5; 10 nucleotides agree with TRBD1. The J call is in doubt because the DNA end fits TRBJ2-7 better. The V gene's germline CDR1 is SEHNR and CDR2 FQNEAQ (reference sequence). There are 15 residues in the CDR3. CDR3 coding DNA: TGTGCCAGCAGCTCGACAGGGGGCGCTTTCGACGAGCAGTACTTC. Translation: CASSSTGGAFDEQYF.

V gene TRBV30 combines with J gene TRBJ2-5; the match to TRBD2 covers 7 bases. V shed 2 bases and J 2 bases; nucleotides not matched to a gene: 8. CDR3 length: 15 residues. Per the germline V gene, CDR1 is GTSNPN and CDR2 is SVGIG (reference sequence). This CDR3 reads CAWSISWTSQETQYF. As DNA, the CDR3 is TGTGCCTGGAGTATTTCCTGGACTAGTCAAGAGACCCAGTACTTC.

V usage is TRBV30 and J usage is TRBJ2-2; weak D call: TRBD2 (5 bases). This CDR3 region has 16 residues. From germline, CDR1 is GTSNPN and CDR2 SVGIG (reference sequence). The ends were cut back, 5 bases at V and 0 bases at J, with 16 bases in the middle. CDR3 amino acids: CAWDGSGLSNTGELFF. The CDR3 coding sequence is TGTGCCTGGGATGGCTCAGGACTGTCGAACACCGGGGAGCTGTTTTTT.

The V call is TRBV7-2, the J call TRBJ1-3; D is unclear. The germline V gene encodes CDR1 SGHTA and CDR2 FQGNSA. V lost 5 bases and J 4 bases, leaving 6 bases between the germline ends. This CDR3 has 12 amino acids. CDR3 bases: TGTGCCAGCAGCAGCCCCGGAAACACCATATATTTT. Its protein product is CASSSPGNTIYF.

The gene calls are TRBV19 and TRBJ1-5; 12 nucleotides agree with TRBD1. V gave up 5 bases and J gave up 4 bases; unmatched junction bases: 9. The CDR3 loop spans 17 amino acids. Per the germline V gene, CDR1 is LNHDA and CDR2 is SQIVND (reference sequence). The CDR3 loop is CASSGRDRGPWNQPQHF. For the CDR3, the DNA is TGTGCCAGTAGTGGCCGGGACAGGGGGCCGTGGAATCAGCCCCAGCATTTT.

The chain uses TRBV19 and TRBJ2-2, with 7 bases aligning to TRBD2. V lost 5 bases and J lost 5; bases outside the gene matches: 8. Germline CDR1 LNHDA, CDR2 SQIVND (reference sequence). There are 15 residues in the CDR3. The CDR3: CASSPRVSGTGELFF. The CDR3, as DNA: TGTGCCAGTAGTCCACGGGTTAGCGGGACCGGGGAGCTGTTTTTT.